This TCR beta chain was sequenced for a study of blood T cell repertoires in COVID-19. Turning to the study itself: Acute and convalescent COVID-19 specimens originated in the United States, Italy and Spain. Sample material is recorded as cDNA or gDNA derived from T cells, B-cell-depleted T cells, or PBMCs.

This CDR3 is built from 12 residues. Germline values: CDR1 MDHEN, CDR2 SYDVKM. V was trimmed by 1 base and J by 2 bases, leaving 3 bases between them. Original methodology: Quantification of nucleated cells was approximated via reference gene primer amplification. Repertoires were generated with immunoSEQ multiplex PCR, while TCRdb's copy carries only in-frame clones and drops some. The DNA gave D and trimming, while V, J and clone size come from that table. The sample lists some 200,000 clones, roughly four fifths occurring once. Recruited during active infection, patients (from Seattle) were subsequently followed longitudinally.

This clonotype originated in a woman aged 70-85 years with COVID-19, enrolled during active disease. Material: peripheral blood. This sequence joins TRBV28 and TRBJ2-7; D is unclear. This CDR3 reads CASSLSAYEQYF. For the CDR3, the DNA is TGTGCCAGCAGTTTATCCGCCTACGAGCAGTACTTC.